In this sample, the clone carrying this T cell receptor beta chain turned up many times. Its antigen is undetermined. TCRdb re-called the multiplex PCR reads through MiXCR, storing one row per CDR3 protein. This sample has approximately 90,000 distinct CDR3 sequences, with roughly 29% found just once. Axillary draining lymph nodes of breast cancer patients supplied the node samples. The sample belongs to a study of breast tumors, draining lymph nodes, adjacent tissues. Points from the study as a whole: Tumor repertoires ranked between lymph nodes and nontumor tissue in diversity, with V and J gene preferences. Compared with basal-like, luminal-like tumors shared significantly more repertoire with nontumor tissue.

The germline V and J ends were trimmed by 7 bases and 3 bases, with 13 bases remaining between them. There are 13 residues in the CDR3. Looked up from germline, CDR1 is SGHDT and CDR2 is YYEEEE. Sequencing was performed on axillary lymph node tissue. The TCR originated in a female donor with breast cancer. Some clones in this sample may be carry-over from other donors' samples. V and J are TRBV5-6 and TRBJ1-2; TRBD1 is a possible D gene (5 bases). This CDR3 is CASGPGGDYGYTF. CDR3 nucleotide sequence: TGTGCCAGCGGGCCCGGGGGGGACTATGGCTACACCTTC.